Below are 3 T cell receptor beta chains sequenced from a single sample in a study of T cells in localized non-small cell lung cancer. TCRdb's table, derived via immunoSEQ multiplex PCR, lists solely in-frame clones and lacks some. The data hold about 5,900 clones, with under 30% observed a single time. Specimen: lung tumor tissue, collected before any cancer treatment. The receptors derive from a female donor aged 60 or older with stage I lung adenocarcinoma.

The chain joins TRBV18 to TRBJ2-5, with D unclear. This CDR3 is 15 amino acids long. V was clipped by 5 bases and J by 4 bases, with 17 bases between them. Germline CDR1 and CDR2: KGHSH and LQKENI. CDR3 sequence (DNA): TGTGCCAGCTCAAGAAATGGGATAACGGCAGAGACCCAGTACTTC. Its protein product is CASSRNGITAETQYF.

This clone has only a few counts. This chain links TRBV19 with TRBJ1-2; 7 nucleotides line up with TRBD1. Germline loops: CDR1 LNHDA, CDR2 SQIVND (reference sequence). This CDR3 has 20 residues. J was trimmed by 8 bases and V by 10 bases; bases with no gene match: 34. In DNA form, the CDR3 reads TGTGCCACTAAAACCCGCACCGGGACAGAGAAAGACGGCAGGTCCTACGGCTACACCTTC. Residues: CATKTRTGTEKDGRSYGYTF.

The V call is TRBV15, the J call TRBJ1-1; possibly TRBD1 for D (6 bases). The CDR3 spans 14 residues. V was cut by 5 bases and J by 11 bases, with 21 bases left in between. Germline V lookup: CDR1 LNHNV, CDR2 YYDKDF (reference sequence). CDR3 protein: CATSVRTTGSGAFF. CDR3 coding DNA: TGTGCCACCAGCGTCCGAACGACAGGATCCGGGGCTTTCTTT.